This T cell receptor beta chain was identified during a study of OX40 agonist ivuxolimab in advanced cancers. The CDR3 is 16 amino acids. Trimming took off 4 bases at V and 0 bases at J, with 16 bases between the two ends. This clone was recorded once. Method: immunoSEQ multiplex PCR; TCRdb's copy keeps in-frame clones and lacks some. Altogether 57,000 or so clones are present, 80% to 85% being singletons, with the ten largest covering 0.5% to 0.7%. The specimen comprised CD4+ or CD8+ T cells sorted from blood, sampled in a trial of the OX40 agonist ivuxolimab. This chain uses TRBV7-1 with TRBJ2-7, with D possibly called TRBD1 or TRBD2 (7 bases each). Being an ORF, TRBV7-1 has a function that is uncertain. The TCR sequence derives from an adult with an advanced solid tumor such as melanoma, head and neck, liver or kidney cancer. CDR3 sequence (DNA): TGTGCCAGCAGCTTAGAGGGGGCTAGCGGCTCCTACGAGCAGTACTTC. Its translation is CASSLEGASGSYEQYF.